The 12 T cell receptor beta chains listed next were all sequenced from one sample in a study of blood T cell repertoires in COVID-19. Only in-frame clones appear in the TCRdb table, and some are missing; sequencing was by immunoSEQ multiplex PCR. The sample lists nearly 55,000 clones; just over 85% were seen once. Sequencing used peripheral blood. All receptors derive from a man between 65 and 80 years old with active COVID-19.

This chain connects TRBV3-1 (or the pseudogene TRBV3-2) to TRBJ2-5, with D tentatively TRBD2 (5 bases). The germline gives CDR1 LGHDT, CDR2 YNNKEL (reference sequence). The CDR3 spans 16 residues. V was cut by 1 base and J by 2 bases, with 14 bases left in between. The chain's CDR3 is CASSQARPGSQETQYF. The CDR3 DNA reads TGTGCCAGCAGCCAAGCCCGACCGGGGTCTCAAGAGACCCAGTACTTC.

This clone was counted between two and nine times. The rearrangement links TRBV19 to TRBJ1-3, with a possible D match to TRBD1 (5 bases). CDR1 is LNHDA, CDR2 SQIVND, per germline (reference sequence). There are 15 residues in the CDR3. The ends were cut back, 5 bases at V and 0 bases at J, with 11 bases in the middle. The CDR3 bases are TGTGCCAGTAGTTGGCAGGGCGACTCTGGAAACACCATATATTTT. Translation gives CASSWQGDSGNTIYF.

The CDR3 DNA is TGCGCCAGCAGCTCTTTCCCCACTAGCGGGGGGGCTCTCTTGAACACCGGGGAGCTGTTTTTT. Its translation is CASSSFPTSGGALLNTGELFF. The chain recombines TRBV5-1 with TRBJ2-2; TRBD2 matches 13 bases. The CDR3 runs 21 residues. Trimming removed 3 bases from V and 1 base from J; junction bases left unmatched: 15. Germline assignment: CDR1 SGHRS and CDR2 YFSETQ. The full variable domain, its missing parts supplied by reference TRBV5-1 and TRBJ2-2, is KAGVTQTPRYLIKTRGQQVTLSCSPISGHRSVSWYQQTPGQGLQFLFEYFSETQRNKGNFPGRFSGRQFSNSRSEMNVSTLELGDSALYLCASSSFPTSGGALLNTGELFFGEGSRLTVL.

This chain connects TRBV5-1 to TRBJ2-2; D not certain. Trimming removed 4 bases at V and 4 bases at J, with 8 bases between. Germline lookup yields CDR1 SGHRS and CDR2 YFSETQ. The CDR3 sequence is 13 residues long. CDR3 protein: CASSPGPTGELFF. CDR3 DNA: TGCGCCAGCAGCCCTGGGCCCACCGGGGAGCTGTTTTTT.

V is TRBV27 and J is TRBJ2-6, with unresolved D. The CDR3 loop spans 15 amino acids. Per germline, CDR1 MNHEY and CDR2 SMNVEV (reference sequence). V was clipped by 6 bases and J by 2 bases, with 11 bases between them. The CDR3 sequence is CASSSTVTGANVLTF. The DNA for the CDR3 is TGTGCCAGCAGCTCTACAGTTACTGGGGCCAACGTCCTGACTTTC. The full variable domain, its missing parts supplied by reference TRBV27 and TRBJ2-6, is EAQVTQNPRYLITVTGKKLTVTCSQNMNHEYMSWYRQDPGLGLRQIYYSMNVEVTDKGDVPEGYKVSRKEKRNFPLILESPSPNQTSLYFCASSSTVTGANVLTFGAGSRLTVL.

This clone turned up a few times. V gene TRBV19 combines with J gene TRBJ1-5, with 8 nucleotides matching TRBD1. Germline values: CDR1 LNHDA, CDR2 SQIVND (reference sequence). With 5 bases clipped from V and 5 bases from J, the junction kept 11 bases outside the gene matches. The CDR3 is 16 residues long. The CDR3 nucleotides are TGTGCCAGTAGTCGCCTCGGACAGGGTGGTGATCAGCCCCAGCATTTT. Its translation: CASSRLGQGGDQPQHF.

V usage is TRBV6-4 and J usage is TRBJ2-2; 9 nucleotides agree with TRBD2. The V gene's germline CDR1 is MRHNA and CDR2 SNTAGT. The CDR3 spans 16 residues. V trimming: 0 bases; J trimming: 6 bases; junction bases outside the gene matches: 5. CDR3 in DNA: TGTGCCAGCAGTGACTCCGGTAGCGGGGGCCCCGGGGAGCTGTTTTTT. This translates into CASSDSGSGGPGELFF.

This rearrangement joins TRBV3-1 (or the pseudogene TRBV3-2) to TRBJ1-2, with D tentatively TRBD1 (6 bases). Germline V gene lookup returns CDR1 LGHDT and CDR2 YNNKEL (reference sequence). This CDR3 region has 15 residues. V dropped 1 base and J dropped 5 bases, with 14 bases sitting between them. CDR3 sequence: CASSQVRGARYGYTF. The CDR3 coding sequence is TGTGCCAGCAGCCAAGTCCGGGGGGCAAGGTATGGCTACACCTTC.

The J gene is TRBJ2-7, the V gene TRBV15; TRBD2 agrees at 8 bases. Losses at the gene ends were 7 bases for V and 0 bases for J; bases not matched to a gene: 11. CDR3 length: 16 amino acids. The V gene's germline CDR1 is LNHNV and CDR2 YYDKDF (reference sequence). CDR3 DNA sequence: TGTGCCACCACCAAGGGGGGCGGGGGGAACTCCTACGAGCAGTACTTC. Translation: CATTKGGGGNSYEQYF.

The V gene is TRBV11-2, the J gene TRBJ2-3; 10 nucleotides agree with TRBD1. The V segment lost 4 bases and the J segment 7 bases; nucleotides outside the gene matches: 8. CDR3 size: 15 residues. Per the germline V gene, CDR1 is SGHAT and CDR2 is FQNNGV. CDR3 nucleotide sequence: TGTGCCAGCAGCTCGCCGGGACAGGGGCTTTATACGCAGTATTTT. As protein: CASSSPGQGLYTQYF.

The CDR3 sequence is CASSLPPETSTDTQYF. The DNA of the CDR3 is TGTGCCAGCAGCTTACCCCCCGAAACTAGCACAGATACGCAGTATTTT. The rearrangement joins TRBV7-8 to TRBJ2-3, with D unresolved. This CDR3 has 16 residues. Germline V gene lookup returns CDR1 SGHVS and CDR2 FQNEAQ. Deletions cut 2 bases from V and 0 bases from J, with 12 bases between.

This chain links TRBV4-1 with TRBJ1-2; TRBD1 matches at 8 bases. Trimming removed 3 bases from V and 7 bases from J; junction bases left unmatched: 13. This CDR3 is built from 16 residues. Germline CDR1 and CDR2: MGHRA and YSYEKL. CDR3 DNA: TGCGCCAGCAGCCACCAGGGACAGGAGCCCTTCGGTGGCTACACCTTC. As protein: CASSHQGQEPFGGYTF.